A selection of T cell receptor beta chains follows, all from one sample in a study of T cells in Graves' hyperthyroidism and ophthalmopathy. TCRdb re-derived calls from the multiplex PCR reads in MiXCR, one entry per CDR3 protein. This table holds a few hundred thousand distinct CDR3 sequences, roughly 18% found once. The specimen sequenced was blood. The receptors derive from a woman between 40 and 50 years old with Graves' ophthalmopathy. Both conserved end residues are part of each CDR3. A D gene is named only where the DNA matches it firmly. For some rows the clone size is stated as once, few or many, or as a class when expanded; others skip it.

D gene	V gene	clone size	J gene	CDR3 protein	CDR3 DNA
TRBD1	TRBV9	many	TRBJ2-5	CASSVRQGWQETQYF	TGTGCCAGCAGCGTAAGACAGGGATGGCAAGAGACCCAGTACTTC
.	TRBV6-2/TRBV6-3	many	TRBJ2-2	CACRAGQYTGELFF	TGTGCCTGCCGGGCGGGACAATACACCGGGGAGCTGTTTTTT
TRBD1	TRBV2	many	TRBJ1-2	CASSEMRQGFGYTF	TGTGCCAGCAGTGAAATGAGACAGGGGTTTGGCTACACCTTC
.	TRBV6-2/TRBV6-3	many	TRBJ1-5	CASRTTADQPQHF	TGTGCCAGCAGGACTACAGCGGATCAGCCCCAGCATTTT
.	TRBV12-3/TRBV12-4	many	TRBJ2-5	CASSLARSATQYF	TGTGCCAGCAGTTTAGCCCGTAGTGCCACCCAGTACTTC
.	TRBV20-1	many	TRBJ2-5	CSADQAGNQETQYF	TGCAGTGCCGATCAAGCCGGGAATCAAGAGACCCAGTACTTC
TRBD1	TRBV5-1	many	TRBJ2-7	CASSLDEGAREQYF	TGCGCCAGCAGCTTGGACGAGGGGGCGAGGGAGCAGTACTTC
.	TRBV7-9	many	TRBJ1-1	CASSLDSRSTEAFF	TGTGCCAGCAGCTTAGATTCGAGGAGCACTGAAGCTTTCTTT
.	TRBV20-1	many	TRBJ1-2	CSARDQGSSGALGYTF	TGCAGTGCTAGAGATCAGGGAAGCTCAGGCGCTTTGGGCTACACCTTC
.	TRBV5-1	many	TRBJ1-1	CASSHGGGARTEAFF	TGCGCCAGCAGCCACGGGGGGGGGGCGCGCACTGAAGCTTTCTTT
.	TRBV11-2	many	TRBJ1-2	CASSLSPGGSDYGYTF	TGTGCCAGCAGCTTATCACCAGGTGGCTCTGACTACGGCTACACCTTC
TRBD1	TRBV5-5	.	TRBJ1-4	CASSPGTGGAGLFF	TGTGCCAGCAGCCCCGGGACAGGGGGCGCGGGACTGTTTTTT
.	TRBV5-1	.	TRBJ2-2	CASKTLRENTGELFF	TGCGCCAGCAAAACCCTACGAGAAAACACCGGGGAGCTGTTTTTT
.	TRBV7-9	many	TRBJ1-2	CASSIPNGYTF	TGTGCCAGCAGTATTCCCAATGGCTACACCTTC
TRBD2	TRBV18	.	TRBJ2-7	CASSPPIGTSGEQYF	TGTGCCAGCTCACCACCTATCGGGACTAGTGGGGAGCAGTACTTC
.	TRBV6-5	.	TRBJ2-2	CASSYIEFGDTGELFF	TGTGCCAGCAGTTATATTGAATTCGGGGATACCGGGGAGCTGTTTTTT
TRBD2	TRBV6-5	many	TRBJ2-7	CASSLRGVSGISYEQYF	TGTGCCAGCAGCCTACGGGGAGTAAGCGGGATATCCTACGAGCAGTACTTC
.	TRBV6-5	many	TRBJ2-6	CASIFGAQGANVLTF	TGTGCCAGCATTTTCGGGGCTCAGGGGGCCAACGTCCTGACTTTC
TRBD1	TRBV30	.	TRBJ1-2	CAWRGQARGGYTF	TGTGCCTGGAGGGGACAGGCCAGGGGGGGCTACACCTTC
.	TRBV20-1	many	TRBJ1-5	CSARDVDGYSNQPQHF	TGCAGTGCTAGAGATGTGGACGGGTATAGCAATCAGCCCCAGCATTTT
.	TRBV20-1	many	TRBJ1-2	CSARGGERYTF	TGCAGTGCTAGGGGGGGGGAGCGCTACACCTTC
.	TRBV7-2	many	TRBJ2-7	CASSLGTGLGEQYF	TGTGCCAGCAGCTTAGGAACAGGGCTAGGGGAGCAGTACTTC
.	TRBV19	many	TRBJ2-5	CASKGAETQYF	TGTGCCAGTAAGGGAGCAGAGACCCAGTACTTC
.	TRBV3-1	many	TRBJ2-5	CASSQARLAGETQYF	TGTGCCAGCAGCCAAGCCCGCCTAGCAGGAGAGACCCAGTACTTC